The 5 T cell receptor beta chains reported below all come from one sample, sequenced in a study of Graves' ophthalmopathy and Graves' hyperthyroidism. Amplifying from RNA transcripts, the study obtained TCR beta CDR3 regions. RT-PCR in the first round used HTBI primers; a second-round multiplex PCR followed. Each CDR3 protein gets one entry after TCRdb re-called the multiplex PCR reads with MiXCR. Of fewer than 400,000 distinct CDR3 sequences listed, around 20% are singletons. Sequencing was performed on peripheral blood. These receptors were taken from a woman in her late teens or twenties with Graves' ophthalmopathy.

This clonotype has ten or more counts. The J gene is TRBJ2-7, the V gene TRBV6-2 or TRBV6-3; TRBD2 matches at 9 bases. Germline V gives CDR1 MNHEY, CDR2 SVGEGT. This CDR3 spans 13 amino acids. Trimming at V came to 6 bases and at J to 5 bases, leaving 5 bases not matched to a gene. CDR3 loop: CASSLAGKNEQYF. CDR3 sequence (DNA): TGTGCCAGCAGCCTAGCGGGGAAGAACGAGCAGTACTTC.

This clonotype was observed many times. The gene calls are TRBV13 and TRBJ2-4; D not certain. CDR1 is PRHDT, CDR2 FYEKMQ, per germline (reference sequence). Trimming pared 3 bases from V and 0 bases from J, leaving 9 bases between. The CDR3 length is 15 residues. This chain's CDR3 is CASSFNTVAKNIQYF. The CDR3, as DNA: TGTGCCAGCAGCTTCAACACGGTAGCCAAAAACATTCAGTACTTC.

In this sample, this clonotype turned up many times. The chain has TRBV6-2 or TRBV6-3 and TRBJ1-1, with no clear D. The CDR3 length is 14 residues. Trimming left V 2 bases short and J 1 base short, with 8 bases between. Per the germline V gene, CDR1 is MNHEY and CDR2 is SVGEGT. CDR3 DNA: TGTGCCAGCAGTTACCCGGGATGGAACACTGAAGCTTTCTTT. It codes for CASSYPGWNTEAFF.

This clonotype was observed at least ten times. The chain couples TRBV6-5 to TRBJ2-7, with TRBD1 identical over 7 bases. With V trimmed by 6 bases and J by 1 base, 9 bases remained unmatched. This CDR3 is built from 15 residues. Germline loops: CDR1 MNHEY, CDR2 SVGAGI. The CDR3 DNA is TGTGCCAGCAGCGCCGAGGGGGACAGTTCCTACGAGCAGTACTTC. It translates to CASSAEGDSSYEQYF.

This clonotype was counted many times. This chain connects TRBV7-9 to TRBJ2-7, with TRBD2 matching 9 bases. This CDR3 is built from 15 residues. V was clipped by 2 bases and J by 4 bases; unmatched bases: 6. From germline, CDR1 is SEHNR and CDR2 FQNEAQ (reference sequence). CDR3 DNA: TGTGCCAGCAGCTTAATAGGTAGCGGGAGTTACGAGCAGTACTTC. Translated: CASSLIGSGSYEQYF.